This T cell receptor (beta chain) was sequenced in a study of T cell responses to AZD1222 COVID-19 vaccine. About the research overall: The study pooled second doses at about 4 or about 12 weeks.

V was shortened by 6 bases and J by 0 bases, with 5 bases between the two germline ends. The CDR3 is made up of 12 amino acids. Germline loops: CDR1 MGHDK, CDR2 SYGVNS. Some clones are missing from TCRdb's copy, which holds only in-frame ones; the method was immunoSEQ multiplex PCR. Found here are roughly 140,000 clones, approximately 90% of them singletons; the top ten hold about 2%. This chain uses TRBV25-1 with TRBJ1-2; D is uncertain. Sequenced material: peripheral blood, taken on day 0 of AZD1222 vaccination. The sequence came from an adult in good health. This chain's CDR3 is CASSPANYGYTF. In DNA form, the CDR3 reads TGTGCCAGCAGCCCGGCTAACTATGGCTACACCTTC.